What follows are 5 T cell receptor beta chains derived from one specimen sequenced in a study of cytomegalovirus exposure and HLA in healthy donors. The PCR made use of 60 Vbeta and 13 Jbeta primers. Measured with immunoSEQ multiplex PCR; TCRdb has only the in-frame clones, and not every one. This sample contains 150,000 to 200,000 clones. Source material: PBMCs. All receptors derive from a man in his thirties or forties in good health and CMV-seronegative.

V gene TRBV6-5 combines with J gene TRBJ2-7; 8 bases line up with TRBD2. This CDR3 contains 14 residues. CDR1 MNHEY and CDR2 SVGAGI come from the germline V gene. J gave up 0 bases and V 8 bases, and 6 bases lay outside the gene matches. CDR3 DNA: TGTGCCAGCGCTATAGCGGGATTCTCCTACGAGCAGTACTTC. This translates into CASAIAGFSYEQYF.

The chain employs TRBV2 and TRBJ1-1, with D uncertain. CDR3 length: 11 residues. V was clipped by 9 bases and J by 8 bases, with 13 bases between them. Germline V CDR1 and CDR2: SNHLY, FYNNEI. For the CDR3, the DNA is TGTGCCAGTGCGGAGGCAGCCGAAGCTTTCTTT. Its protein product is CASAEAAEAFF.

CDR3: CASCDPDRGYEQYF. In DNA, the CDR3 is TGTGCCAGCTGCGATCCGGACAGGGGGTACGAGCAGTACTTC. The chain employs TRBV18 and TRBJ2-7, with 10 bases lining up with TRBD1. With V trimmed by 7 bases and J by 4 bases, 7 bases remained unmatched. The CDR3 is 14 residues long. Germline V lookup: CDR1 KGHSH, CDR2 LQKENI.

The chain has TRBV5-1 and TRBJ2-5, with TRBD2 matching 7 bases. The germline gives CDR1 SGHRS, CDR2 YFSETQ. Trimming removed 2 bases from V and 5 bases from J; junction bases left unmatched: 6. This CDR3 is built from 14 residues. The CDR3 spells CASSFGREGETQYF. DNA for the CDR3: TGCGCCAGCAGCTTCGGCAGGGAGGGGGAGACCCAGTACTTC.

V is TRBV28 and J is TRBJ2-7; D perhaps matches TRBD1 (5 bases). Trimming cost V 1 base and J 6 bases, with 10 bases left between them. The CDR3 extends over 13 amino acids. The germline CDR1 and CDR2 sequences are MDHEN and SYDVKM. The CDR3: CASSLSQVPEQYF. DNA for the CDR3: TGTGCCAGCAGTTTATCACAGGTGCCCGAGCAGTACTTC.